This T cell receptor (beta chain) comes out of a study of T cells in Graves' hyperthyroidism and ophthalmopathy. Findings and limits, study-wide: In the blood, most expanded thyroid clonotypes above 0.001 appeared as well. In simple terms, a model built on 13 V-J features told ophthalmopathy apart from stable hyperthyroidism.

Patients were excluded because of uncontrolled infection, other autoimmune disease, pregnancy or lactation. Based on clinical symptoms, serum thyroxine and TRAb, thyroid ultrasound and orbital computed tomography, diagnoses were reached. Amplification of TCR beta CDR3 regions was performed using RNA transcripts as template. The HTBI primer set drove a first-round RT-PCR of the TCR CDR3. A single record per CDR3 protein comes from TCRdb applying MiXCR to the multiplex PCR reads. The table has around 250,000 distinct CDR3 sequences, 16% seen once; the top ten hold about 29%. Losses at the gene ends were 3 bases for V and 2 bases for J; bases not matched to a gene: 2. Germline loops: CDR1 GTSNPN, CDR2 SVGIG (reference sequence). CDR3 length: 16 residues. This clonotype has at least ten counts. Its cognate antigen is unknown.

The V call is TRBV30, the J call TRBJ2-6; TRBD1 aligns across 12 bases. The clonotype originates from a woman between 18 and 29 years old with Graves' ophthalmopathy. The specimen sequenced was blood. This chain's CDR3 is CAWRGQGAAGANVLTF. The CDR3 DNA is TGTGCCTGGAGGGGACAGGGGGCAGCTGGGGCCAACGTCCTGACTTTC. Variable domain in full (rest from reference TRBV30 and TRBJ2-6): SQTIHQWPATLVQPVGSPLSLECTVEGTSNPNLYWYRQAAGRGLQLLFYSVGIGQISSEVPQNLSASRPQDRQFILSSKKLLLSDSGFYLCAWRGQGAAGANVLTFGAGSRLTVL.